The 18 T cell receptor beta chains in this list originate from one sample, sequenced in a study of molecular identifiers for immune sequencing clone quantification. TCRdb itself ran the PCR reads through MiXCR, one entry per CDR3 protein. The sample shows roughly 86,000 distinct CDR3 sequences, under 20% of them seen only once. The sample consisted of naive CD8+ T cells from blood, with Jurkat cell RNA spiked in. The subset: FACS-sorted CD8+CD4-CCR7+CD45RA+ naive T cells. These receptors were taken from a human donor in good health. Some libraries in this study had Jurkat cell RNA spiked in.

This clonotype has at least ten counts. The CDR3 loop is CASSPTSFPNEQYF. The CDR3 DNA sequence: TGTGCCAGCAGTCCGACTAGCTTCCCCAACGAGCAGTACTTC. The chain is built from TRBV27 and TRBJ2-7; 7 bases match TRBD2. Trimming removed 5 bases from V and 5 bases from J; junction bases left unmatched: 9. This CDR3 spans 14 amino acids. Germline V CDR1 and CDR2: MNHEY, SMNVEV (reference sequence).

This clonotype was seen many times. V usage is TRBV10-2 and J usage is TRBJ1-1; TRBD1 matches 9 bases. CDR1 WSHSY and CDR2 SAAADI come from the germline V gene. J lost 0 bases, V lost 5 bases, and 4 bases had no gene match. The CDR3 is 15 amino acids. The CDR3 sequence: CASSTGGRMNTEAFF. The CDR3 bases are TGCGCCAGCAGTACAGGGGGCAGGATGAACACTGAAGCTTTCTTT.

In nucleotides, the CDR3 is TGTGCCAGTAACCAGGGTCCTGGATACGAGCAGTACTTC. Encoded protein: CASNQGPGYEQYF. The chain uses TRBV19 and TRBJ2-7; D possibly corresponds to TRBD1 (5 bases). The CDR3 consists of 13 residues. Germline assignment: CDR1 LNHDA and CDR2 SQIVND (reference sequence). V shed 7 bases and J shed 4 bases, with 14 bases lying between them.

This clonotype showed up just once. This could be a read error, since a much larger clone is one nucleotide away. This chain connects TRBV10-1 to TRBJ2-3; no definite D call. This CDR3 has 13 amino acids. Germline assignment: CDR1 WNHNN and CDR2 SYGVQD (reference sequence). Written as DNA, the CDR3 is TGCGCCGGCAGTTCTGAGCCCACAGATACGCAGTATTTT. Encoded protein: CAGSSEPTDTQYF.

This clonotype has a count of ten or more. As DNA, the CDR3 is TGTGCCAGCAGCTCCGGGGACCCGGACACGAGCTCCTACGAGCAGTACTTC. This gives the protein CASSSGDPDTSSYEQYF. The rearrangement joins TRBV7-9 to TRBJ2-7, with D possibly being TRBD1 or TRBD2 (5 bases each). V was clipped by 4 bases and J by 0 bases, with 19 bases between them. This CDR3 region has 17 residues. Germline V gene lookup returns CDR1 SEHNR and CDR2 FQNEAQ (reference sequence).

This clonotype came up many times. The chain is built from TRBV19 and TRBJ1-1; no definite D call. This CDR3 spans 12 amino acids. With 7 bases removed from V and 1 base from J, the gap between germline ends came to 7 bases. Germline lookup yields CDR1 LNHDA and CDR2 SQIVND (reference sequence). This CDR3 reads CASTSQNTEAFF. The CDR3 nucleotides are TGTGCCAGTACCTCACAGAACACTGAAGCTTTCTTT. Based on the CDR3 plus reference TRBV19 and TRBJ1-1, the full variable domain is DGGITQSPKYLFRKEGQNVTLSCEQNLNHDAMYWYRQDPGQGLRLIYYSQIVNDFQKGDIAEGYSVSREKKESFPLTVTSAQKNPTAFYLCASTSQNTEAFFGQGTRLTVV.

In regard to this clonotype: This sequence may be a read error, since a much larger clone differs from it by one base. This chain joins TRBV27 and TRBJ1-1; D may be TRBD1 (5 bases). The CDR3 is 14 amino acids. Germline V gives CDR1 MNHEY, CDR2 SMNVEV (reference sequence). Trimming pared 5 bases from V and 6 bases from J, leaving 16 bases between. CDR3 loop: CASSTLRGWPEAFF. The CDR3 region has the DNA TGTGCCAGCAGTACCCTACGGGGGTGGCCTGAAGCTTTCTTT.

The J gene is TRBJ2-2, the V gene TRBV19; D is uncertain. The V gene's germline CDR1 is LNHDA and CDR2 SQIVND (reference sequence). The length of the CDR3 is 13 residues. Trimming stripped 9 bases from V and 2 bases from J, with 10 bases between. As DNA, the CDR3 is TGTGCCAGCCTCGGGCTCAACACCGGGGAGCTGTTTTTT. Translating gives CASLGLNTGELFF.

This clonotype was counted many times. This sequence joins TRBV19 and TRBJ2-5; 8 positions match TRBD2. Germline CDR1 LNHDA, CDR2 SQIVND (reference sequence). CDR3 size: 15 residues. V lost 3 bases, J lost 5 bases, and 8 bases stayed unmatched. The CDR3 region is CASSIMAGGQETQYF. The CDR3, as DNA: TGTGCCAGTAGTATTATGGCGGGAGGACAGGAGACCCAGTACTTC.

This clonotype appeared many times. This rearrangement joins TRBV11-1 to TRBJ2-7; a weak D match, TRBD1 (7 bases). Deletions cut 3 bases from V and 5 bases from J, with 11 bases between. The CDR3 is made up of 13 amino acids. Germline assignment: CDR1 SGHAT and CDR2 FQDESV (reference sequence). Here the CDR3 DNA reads TGTGCCAGCAGCTTGGGGGGACAGAACGAGCAGTACTTC. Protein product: CASSLGGQNEQYF. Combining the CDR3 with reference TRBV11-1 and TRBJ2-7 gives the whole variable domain EAEVAQSPRYKITEKSQAVAFWCDPISGHATLYWYRQILGQGPELLVQFQDESVVDDSQLPKDRFSAERLKGVDSTLKIQPAELGDSAMYLCASSLGGQNEQYFGPGTRLTVT.

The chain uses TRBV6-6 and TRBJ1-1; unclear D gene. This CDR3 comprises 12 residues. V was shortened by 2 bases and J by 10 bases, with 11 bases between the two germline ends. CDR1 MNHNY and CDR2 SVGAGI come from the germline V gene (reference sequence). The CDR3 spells CASSYGGTPAFF. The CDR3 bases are TGTGCCAGCAGTTACGGAGGTACACCAGCTTTCTTT.

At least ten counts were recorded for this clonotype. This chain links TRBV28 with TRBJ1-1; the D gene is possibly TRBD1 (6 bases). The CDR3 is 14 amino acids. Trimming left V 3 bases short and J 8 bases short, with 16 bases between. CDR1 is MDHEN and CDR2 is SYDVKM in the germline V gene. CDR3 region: CASSFRGGKGEAFF. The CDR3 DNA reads TGTGCCAGCAGTTTTAGGGGGGGGAAGGGCGAAGCTTTCTTT.

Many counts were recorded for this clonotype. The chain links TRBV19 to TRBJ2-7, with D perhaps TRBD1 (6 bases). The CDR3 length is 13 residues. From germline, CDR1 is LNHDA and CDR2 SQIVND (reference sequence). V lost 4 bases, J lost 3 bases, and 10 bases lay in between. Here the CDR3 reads CASSNGQFYEQYF. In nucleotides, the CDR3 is TGTGCCAGTAGTAACGGACAGTTCTACGAGCAGTACTTC.

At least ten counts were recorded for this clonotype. CDR3 loop: CASRDRQGSTGELFF. In nucleotides, the CDR3 is TGTGCCAGCAGGGATAGACAGGGGAGCACCGGGGAGCTGTTTTTT. The V and J genes are TRBV25-1 and TRBJ2-2, with 8 bases identical to TRBD1. The germline gives CDR1 MGHDK, CDR2 SYGVNS. This CDR3 has 15 amino acids. V lost 6 bases, J lost 4 bases, and 7 bases stayed unmatched.

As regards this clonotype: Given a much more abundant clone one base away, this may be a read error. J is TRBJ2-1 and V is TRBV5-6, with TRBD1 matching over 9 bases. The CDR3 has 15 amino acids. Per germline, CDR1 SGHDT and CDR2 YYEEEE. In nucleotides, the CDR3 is TGTGCCAGCAGCTGGGGGACAGGGCTTGGCGGTGAGCAGTCCTTC. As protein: CASSWGTGLGGEQSF.

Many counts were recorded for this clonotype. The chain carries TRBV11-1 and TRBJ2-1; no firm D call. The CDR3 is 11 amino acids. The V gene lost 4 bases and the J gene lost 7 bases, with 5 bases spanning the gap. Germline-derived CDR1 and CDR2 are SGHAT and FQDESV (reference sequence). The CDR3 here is CASSYQNEQFF. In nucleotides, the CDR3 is TGTGCCAGCAGCTACCAAAATGAGCAGTTCTTC.

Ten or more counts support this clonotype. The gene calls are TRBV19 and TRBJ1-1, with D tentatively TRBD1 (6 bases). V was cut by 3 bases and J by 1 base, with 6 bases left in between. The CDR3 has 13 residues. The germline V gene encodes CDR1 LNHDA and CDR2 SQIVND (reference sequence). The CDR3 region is CASSMGANTEAFF. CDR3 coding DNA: TGTGCCAGTAGTATGGGGGCGAACACTGAAGCTTTCTTT. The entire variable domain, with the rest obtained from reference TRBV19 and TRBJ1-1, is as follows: DGGITQSPKYLFRKEGQNVTLSCEQNLNHDAMYWYRQDPGQGLRLIYYSQIVNDFQKGDIAEGYSVSREKKESFPLTVTSAQKNPTAFYLCASSMGANTEAFFGQGTRLTVV.

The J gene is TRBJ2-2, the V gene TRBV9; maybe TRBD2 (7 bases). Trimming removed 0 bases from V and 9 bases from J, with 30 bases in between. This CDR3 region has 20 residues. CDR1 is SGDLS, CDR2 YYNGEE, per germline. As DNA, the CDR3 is TGTGCCAGCAGCGTAGTCTCGGCCCCCCTGGGGGGGGGGGGACACCGGGAGCTGTTTTTT. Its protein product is CASSVVSAPLGGGGHRELFF.